Shown below are 6 T cell receptor beta chains from a single sample sequenced in a study of metastatic and nonmetastatic thyroid tumors. TCRdb reprocessed the PCR reads via MiXCR. The sample has about 48,000 clones; roughly a fifth are singletons. Thyroid surgery was preceded by no treatment in any patient. Sequenced input: blood. These receptors were obtained from a male donor with papillary thyroid cancer or a benign thyroid nodule (not recorded which). Some clones in this sample may be carry-over from other donors' samples.

The genes are TRBV19 and TRBJ1-2, with TRBD1 matching 9 bases. Germline CDR1 and CDR2: LNHDA and SQIVND (reference sequence). V gave up 3 bases and J gave up 4 bases; unmatched junction bases: 9. CDR3 length equals 16 residues. CDR3 sequence reads: CASSIGDRVGSYGYTF. The CDR3 DNA is TGTGCCAGTAGTATTGGGGACAGGGTCGGCTCCTATGGCTACACCTTC.

This clone has just a few counts. The chain is built from TRBV7-9 and TRBJ1-1; D remains unclear. The germline V gene encodes CDR1 SEHNR and CDR2 FQNEAQ (reference sequence). Trimming removed 1 base from V and 7 bases from J, with 7 bases in between. The CDR3 is 12 amino acids. Written as DNA, the CDR3 is TGTGCCAGCAGCTTAGGGGTCCTTGAAGCTTTCTTT. Protein sequence: CASSLGVLEAFF. The full variable domain, rest sourced from reference TRBV7-9 and TRBJ1-1, is DTGVSQNPRHKITKRGQNVTFRCDPISEHNRLYWYRQTLGQGPEFLTYFQNEAQLEKSRLLSDRFSAERPKGSFSTLEIQRTEQGDSAMYLCASSLGVLEAFFGQGTRLTVV.

This clone qualifies as medium-sized (0.01 to 0.1%). This chain joins TRBV19 and TRBJ1-5, with 11 bases aligning to TRBD1. From germline, CDR1 is LNHDA and CDR2 SQIVND (reference sequence). CDR3 length: 14 residues. Germline trimming cut 5 bases from V and 7 bases from J; bases unmatched to any gene: 4. In DNA form, the CDR3 reads TGTGCCAGTAGTGAGGGGACAGGGGGACAGCCCCAGCATTTT. It translates to CASSEGTGGQPQHF. The variable domain in full, with the rest retrieved from reference TRBV19 and TRBJ1-5, is DGGITQSPKYLFRKEGQNVTLSCEQNLNHDAMYWYRQDPGQGLRLIYYSQIVNDFQKGDIAEGYSVSREKKESFPLTVTSAQKNPTAFYLCASSEGTGGQPQHFGDGTRLSIL.

The sample holds one count of this clone. The V call is TRBV20-1, the J call TRBJ2-7; 7 nucleotides agree with TRBD2. V shed 6 bases, J shed 0 bases, and the junction held 8 bases outside the gene matches. CDR3 length equals 14 residues. Germline values: CDR1 DFQATT, CDR2 SNEGSKA (reference sequence). CDR3 sequence (DNA): TGCAGTGCCCCACTAGCGCCAAGCTCCTACGAGCAGTACTTC. It is translated as CSAPLAPSSYEQYF.

As to this clone: Since the CDR3 does not end with the conserved phenylalanine or tryptophan, this likely comes from a read error. The chain couples TRBV7-9 to TRBJ1-6, with 9 bases matching TRBD1. V trimming: 9 bases; J trimming: 7 bases; junction bases outside the gene matches: 4. The germline gives CDR1 SEHNR, CDR2 FQNEAQ (reference sequence). The CDR3 runs 13 residues. The CDR3 reads CASMTGGNSPLHL. As DNA, the CDR3 is TGTGCCAGTATGACAGGGGGAAATTCACCCCTCCACCTT.

This clone was observed at least ten times. The chain couples TRBV4-1 to TRBJ2-1, with unresolved D. This CDR3 spans 14 amino acids. Trimming stripped 0 bases from V and 5 bases from J, with 8 bases between. CDR1 is MGHRA, CDR2 YSYEKL, per germline. The CDR3 DNA is TGCGCCAGCAGCCAAGAGGGCCATGACAATGAGCAGTTCTTC. It specifies CASSQEGHDNEQFF.